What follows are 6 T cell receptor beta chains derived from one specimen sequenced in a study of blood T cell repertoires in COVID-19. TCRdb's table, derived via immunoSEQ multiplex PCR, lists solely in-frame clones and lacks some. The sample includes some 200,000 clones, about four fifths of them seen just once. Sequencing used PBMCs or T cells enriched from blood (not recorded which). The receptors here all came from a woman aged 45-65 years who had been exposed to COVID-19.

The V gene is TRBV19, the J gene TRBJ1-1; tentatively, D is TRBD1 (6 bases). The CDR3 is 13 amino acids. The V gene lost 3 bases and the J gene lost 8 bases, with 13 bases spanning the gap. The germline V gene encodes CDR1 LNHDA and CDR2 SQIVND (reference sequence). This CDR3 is CASSIVTGTEAFF. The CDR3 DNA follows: TGTGCCAGTAGTATCGTAACAGGGACCGAAGCTTTCTTT.

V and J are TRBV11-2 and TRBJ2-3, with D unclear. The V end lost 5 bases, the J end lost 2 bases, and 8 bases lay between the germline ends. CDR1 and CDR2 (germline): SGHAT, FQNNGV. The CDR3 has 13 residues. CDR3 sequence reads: CASSNEDTDTQYF. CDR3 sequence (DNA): TGTGCCAGCAGCAACGAGGACACAGATACGCAGTATTTT.

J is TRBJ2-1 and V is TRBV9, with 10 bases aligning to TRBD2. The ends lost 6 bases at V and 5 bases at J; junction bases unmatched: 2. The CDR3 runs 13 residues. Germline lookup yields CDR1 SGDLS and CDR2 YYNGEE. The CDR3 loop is CASKRGGNNEQFF. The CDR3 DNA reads TGTGCCAGCAAGCGGGGGGGCAACAATGAGCAGTTCTTC. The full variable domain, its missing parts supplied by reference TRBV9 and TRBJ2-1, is DSGVTQTPKHLITATGQRVTLRCSPRSGDLSVYWYQQSLDQGLQFLIQYYNGEERAKGNILERFSAQQFPDLHSELNLSSLELGDSALYFCASKRGGNNEQFFGPGTRLTVL.

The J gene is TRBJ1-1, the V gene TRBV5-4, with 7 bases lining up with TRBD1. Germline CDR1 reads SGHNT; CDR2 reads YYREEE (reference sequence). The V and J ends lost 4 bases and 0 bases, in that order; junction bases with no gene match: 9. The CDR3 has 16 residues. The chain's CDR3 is CASSTEGANLNTEAFF. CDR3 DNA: TGTGCCAGCAGCACCGAGGGGGCCAACCTGAACACTGAAGCTTTCTTT.

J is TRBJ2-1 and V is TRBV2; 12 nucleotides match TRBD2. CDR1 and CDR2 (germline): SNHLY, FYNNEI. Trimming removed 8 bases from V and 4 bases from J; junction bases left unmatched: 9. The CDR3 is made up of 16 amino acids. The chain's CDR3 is CASGAQGLAGYNEQFF. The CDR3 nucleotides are TGTGCCAGCGGGGCCCAGGGACTAGCGGGTTACAATGAGCAGTTCTTC. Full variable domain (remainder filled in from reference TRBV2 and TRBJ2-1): EPEVTQTPSHQVTQMGQEVILRCVPISNHLYFYWYRQILGQKVEFLVSFYNNEISEKSEIFDDQFSVERPDGSNFTLKIRSTKLEDSAMYFCASGAQGLAGYNEQFFGPGTRLTVL.

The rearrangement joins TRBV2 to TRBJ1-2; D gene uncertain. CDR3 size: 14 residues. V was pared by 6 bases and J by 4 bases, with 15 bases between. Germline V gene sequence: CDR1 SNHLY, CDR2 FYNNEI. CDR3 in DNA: TGTGCCAGCAGAGGACTCCAGGAAGGCTATGGCTACACCTTC. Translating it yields CASRGLQEGYGYTF.